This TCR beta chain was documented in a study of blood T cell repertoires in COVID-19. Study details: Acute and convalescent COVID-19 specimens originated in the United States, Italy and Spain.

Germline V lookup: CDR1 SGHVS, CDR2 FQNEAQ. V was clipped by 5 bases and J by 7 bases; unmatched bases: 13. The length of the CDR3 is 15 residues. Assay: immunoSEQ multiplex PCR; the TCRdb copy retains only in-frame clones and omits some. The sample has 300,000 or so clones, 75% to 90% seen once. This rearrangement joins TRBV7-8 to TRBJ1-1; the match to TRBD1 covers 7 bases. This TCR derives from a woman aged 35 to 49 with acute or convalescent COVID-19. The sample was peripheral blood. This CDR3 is CASSQTWGRGNEAFF. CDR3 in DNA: TGTGCCAGCAGCCAAACCTGGGGCAGGGGGAATGAAGCTTTCTTT.